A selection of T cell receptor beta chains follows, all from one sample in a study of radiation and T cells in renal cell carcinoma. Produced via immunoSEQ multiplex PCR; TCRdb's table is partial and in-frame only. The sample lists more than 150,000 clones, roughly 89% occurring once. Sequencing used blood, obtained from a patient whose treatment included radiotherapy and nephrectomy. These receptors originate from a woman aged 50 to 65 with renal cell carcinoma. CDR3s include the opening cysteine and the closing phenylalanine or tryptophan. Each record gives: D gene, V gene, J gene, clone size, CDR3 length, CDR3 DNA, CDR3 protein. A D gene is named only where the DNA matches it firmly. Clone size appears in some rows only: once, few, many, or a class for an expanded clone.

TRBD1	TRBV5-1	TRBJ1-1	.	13	TGCGCCAGCAGCTTCAGGGGGCAGAGATTAGCTTTCTTT	CASSFRGQRLAFF
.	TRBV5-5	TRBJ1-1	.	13	TGTGCCAGCAGCTTGTGGGGGAACACTGAAGCTTTCTTT	CASSLWGNTEAFF
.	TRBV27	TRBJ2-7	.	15	TGTGCCAGCACCCCTGTTGGGGGGCCCCCCTACGAGCAGTACTTC	CASTPVGGPPYEQYF
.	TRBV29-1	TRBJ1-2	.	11	TGCAGCGTTGATGCAGGCTATGGCTACACCTTC	CSVDAGYGYTF
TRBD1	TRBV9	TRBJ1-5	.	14	TGTGCCAGCAGCCTAAGACAGGGGTCGGGGCCCCAGCATTTT	CASSLRQGSGPQHF
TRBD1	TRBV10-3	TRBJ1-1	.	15	TGTGCCATCAGAGCCCTTCCGGGACAGCTCGCTGAAGCTTTCTTT	CAIRALPGQLAEAFF
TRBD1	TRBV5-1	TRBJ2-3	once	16	TGCGCCAGCAGCTACTCCGGGACAGCGAGCACAGATACGCAGTATTTT	CASSYSGTASTDTQYF
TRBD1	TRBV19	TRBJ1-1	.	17	TGTGCCAGTAACCCCTGGGGGACAGGGATCATGAACACTGAAGCTTTCTTT	CASNPWGTGIMNTEAFF
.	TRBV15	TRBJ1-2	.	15	TGTGCCACCAGCAGAGAGGCGGCGGAAAGGTATGGCTACACCTTC	CATSREAAERYGYTF
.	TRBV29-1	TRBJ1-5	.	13	TGCAGCGTGCGCGACAGCCTCAATCAGCCCCAGCATTTT	CSVRDSLNQPQHF
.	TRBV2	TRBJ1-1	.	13	TGTGCCAGCAGTGTAAGGGAGTACACTGAAGCTTTCTTT	CASSVREYTEAFF
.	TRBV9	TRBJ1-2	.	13	TGTGCCAGCAGCGTTTCGACAGGAGGGGGCTACACCTTC	CASSVSTGGGYTF
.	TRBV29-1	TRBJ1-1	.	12	TGCAGCGGAGGGACTCGCAACACTGAAGCTTTCTTT	CSGGTRNTEAFF
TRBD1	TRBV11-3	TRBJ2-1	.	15	TGTGCCAGCAGCTTAGATGGACAGGGCCACAATGAGCAGTTCTTC	CASSLDGQGHNEQFF
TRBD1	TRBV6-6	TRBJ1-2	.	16	TGTGCCAGCAGCCGCGGGACAGGGCGTTCTAACTATGGCTACACCTTC	CASSRGTGRSNYGYTF
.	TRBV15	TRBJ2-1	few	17	TGTGCCACCAGCAGACCAAGACAGGCCAGCTCCTACAATGAGCAGTTCTTC	CATSRPRQASSYNEQFF
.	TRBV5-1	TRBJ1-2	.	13	TGCGCCAGCAGCTTAAATCCGGTGGGAGGCTACACCTTC	CASSLNPVGGYTF